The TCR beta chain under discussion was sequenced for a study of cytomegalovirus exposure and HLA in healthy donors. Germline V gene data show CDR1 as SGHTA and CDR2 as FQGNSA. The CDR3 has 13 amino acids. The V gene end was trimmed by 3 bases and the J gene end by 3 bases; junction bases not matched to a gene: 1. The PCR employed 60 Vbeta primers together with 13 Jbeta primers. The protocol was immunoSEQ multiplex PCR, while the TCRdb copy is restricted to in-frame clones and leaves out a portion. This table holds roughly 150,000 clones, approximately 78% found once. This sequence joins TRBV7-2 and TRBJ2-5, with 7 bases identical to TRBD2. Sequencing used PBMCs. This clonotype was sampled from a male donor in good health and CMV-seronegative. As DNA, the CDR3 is TGTGCCAGCAGCTTTGCGGGGGAAGAGACCCAGTACTTC. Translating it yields CASSFAGEETQYF.